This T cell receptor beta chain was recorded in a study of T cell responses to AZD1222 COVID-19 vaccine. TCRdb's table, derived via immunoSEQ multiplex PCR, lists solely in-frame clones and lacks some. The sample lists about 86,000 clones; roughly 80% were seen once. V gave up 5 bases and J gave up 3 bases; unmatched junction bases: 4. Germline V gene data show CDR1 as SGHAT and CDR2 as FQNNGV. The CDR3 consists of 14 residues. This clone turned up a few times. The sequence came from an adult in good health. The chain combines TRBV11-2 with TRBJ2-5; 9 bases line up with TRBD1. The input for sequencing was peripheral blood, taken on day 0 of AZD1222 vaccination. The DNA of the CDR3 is TGTGCCAGCAGCGTGGGACAGGGAGAAGAGACCCAGTACTTC. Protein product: CASSVGQGEETQYF.